This T cell receptor (beta chain) was documented in a study of regulatory T cells in long-lasting Graves disease. Time point: newly diagnosed GD, antithyroid drugs for less than 3 months. There was RNA extracted from PBMCs, and the TCR library was made from it. This CDR3 is built from 15 residues. Germline trimming cut 3 bases from V and 8 bases from J; bases unmatched to any gene: 6. Germline CDR1 is SNHLY and CDR2 is FYNNEI. Assembly of TCR beta libraries relied on iRepertoire HTBI primers together with Arm-PCR of CDR3 regions. TCRdb reprocessed the multiplex PCR reads via MiXCR and lists one record per CDR3 protein. The sample lists 400,000 to 450,000 distinct CDR3 sequences, 15% occurring once. This clonotype came up a few times. This sample also belongs to another study, concerning T cells in Graves' hyperthyroidism and ophthalmopathy.

The sequence was obtained from a woman between 25 and 40 years old with Graves disease. The chain employs TRBV2 and TRBJ1-6; 8 bases line up with TRBD1. Material: peripheral blood mononuclear cells (PBMCs), obtained at new diagnosis, from a patient treated with antithyroid drugs. CDR3 protein: CASSDAGGADSPLHF. CDR3 nucleotide sequence: TGTGCCAGCAGTGATGCAGGGGGCGCGGATTCACCCCTCCACTTT.